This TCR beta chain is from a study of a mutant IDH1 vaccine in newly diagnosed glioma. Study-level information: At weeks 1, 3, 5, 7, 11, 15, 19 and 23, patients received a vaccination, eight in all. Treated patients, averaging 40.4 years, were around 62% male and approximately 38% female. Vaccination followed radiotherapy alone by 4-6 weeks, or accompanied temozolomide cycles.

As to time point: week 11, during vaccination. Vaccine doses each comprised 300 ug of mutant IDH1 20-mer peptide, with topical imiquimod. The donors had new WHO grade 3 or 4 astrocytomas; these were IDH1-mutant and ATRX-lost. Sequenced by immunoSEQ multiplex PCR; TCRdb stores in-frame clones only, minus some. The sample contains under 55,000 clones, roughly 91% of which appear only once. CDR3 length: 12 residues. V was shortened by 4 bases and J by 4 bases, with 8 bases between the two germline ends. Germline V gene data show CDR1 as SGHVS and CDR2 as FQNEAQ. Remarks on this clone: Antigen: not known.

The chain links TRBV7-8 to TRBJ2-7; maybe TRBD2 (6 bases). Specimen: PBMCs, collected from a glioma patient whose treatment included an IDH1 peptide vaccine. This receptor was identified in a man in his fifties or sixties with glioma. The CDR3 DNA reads TGTGCCAGCAGCTCGGACTATTACGAGCAGTACTTC. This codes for CASSSDYYEQYF.